The 4 T cell receptor beta chains in this list originate from one sample, sequenced in a study of neurological immune-mediated disorders. Via MiXCR, TCRdb re-called the 5' RACE reads, giving one row per CDR3 protein. This repertoire shows under 130,000 distinct CDR3 sequences, approximately 10% found once; its top ten account for approximately 3.4%. Time point described: longitudinal time-point 3. The specimen sequenced was PBMCs. The receptors were gathered from a female donor with HTLV-1-associated myelopathy (HAM/TSP).

The CDR3 coding sequence is TGTGCCAGCAGCCAATACCTCATGCGGGGGAATCAGCCCCAGCATTTT. Protein product: CASSQYLMRGNQPQHF. This chain joins TRBV3-1 and TRBJ1-5, with D maybe TRBD1 (5 bases). The V gene's germline CDR1 is LGHDT and CDR2 YNNKEL (reference sequence). The germline V and J ends were trimmed by 2 bases and 4 bases, with 15 bases remaining between them. CDR3 length: 16 residues.

This clonotype was recorded a few times. J is TRBJ1-1 and V is TRBV5-1, with TRBD1 as a possible D gene (5 bases). Trimming pared 4 bases from V and 4 bases from J, leaving 11 bases between. CDR3 length: 13 residues. Germline V gene lookup returns CDR1 SGHRS and CDR2 YFSETQ. This CDR3 is CASSDPGFTEAFF. Written as DNA, the CDR3 is TGCGCCAGCAGCGATCCAGGGTTCACTGAAGCTTTCTTT.

This clonotype was detected ten times or more. V gene TRBV20-1 combines with J gene TRBJ2-1, with 12 nucleotides matching TRBD2. This CDR3 has 21 amino acids. From germline, CDR1 is DFQATT and CDR2 SNEGSKA (reference sequence). Trimming took 6 bases from V and 7 from J; bases not matched to a gene: 28. The chain's CDR3 is CSASGVGPGLAGLTDLNEQFF. CDR3 DNA: TGCAGTGCCTCGGGGGTAGGCCCGGGACTAGCGGGCCTTACGGATTTAAATGAGCAGTTCTTC.

This clonotype was recorded at least ten times. This chain uses TRBV7-9 with TRBJ1-1; D is unclear. V was shortened by 3 bases and J by 7 bases, with 6 bases between the two germline ends. This CDR3 has 11 residues. Germline CDR1 and CDR2: SEHNR and FQNEAQ (reference sequence). DNA of the CDR3: TGTGCCAGCAGCTTCCTCAATGAAGCTTTCTTT. Protein product: CASSFLNEAFF.